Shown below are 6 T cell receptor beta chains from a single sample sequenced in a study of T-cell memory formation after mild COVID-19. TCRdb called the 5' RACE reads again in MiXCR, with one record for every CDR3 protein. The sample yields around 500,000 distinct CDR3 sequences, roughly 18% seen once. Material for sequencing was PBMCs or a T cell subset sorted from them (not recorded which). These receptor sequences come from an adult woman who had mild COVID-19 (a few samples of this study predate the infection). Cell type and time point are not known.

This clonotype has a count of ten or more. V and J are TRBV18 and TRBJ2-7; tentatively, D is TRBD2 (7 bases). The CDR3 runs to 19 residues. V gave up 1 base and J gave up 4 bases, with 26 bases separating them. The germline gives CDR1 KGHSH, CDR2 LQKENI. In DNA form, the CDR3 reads TGTGCCAGCTCACCACGGGCGACTGGGGGCGGGGGATTCCAGTACGAGCAGTACTTC. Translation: CASSPRATGGGGFQYEQYF.

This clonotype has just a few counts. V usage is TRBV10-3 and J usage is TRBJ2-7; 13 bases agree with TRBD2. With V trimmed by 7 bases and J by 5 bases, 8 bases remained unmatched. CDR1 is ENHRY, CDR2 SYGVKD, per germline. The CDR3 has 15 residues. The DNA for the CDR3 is TGTGCCATCACCTCGGGACTAGCGGGATTCGACGAGCAGTACTTC. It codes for CAITSGLAGFDEQYF.

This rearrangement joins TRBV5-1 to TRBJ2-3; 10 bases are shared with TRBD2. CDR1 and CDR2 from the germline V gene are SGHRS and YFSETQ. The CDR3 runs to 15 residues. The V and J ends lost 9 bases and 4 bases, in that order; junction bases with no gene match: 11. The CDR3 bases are TGCGCCACCCAAATGGTAGCGGGAGGCTCAGATACGCAGTATTTT. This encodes CATQMVAGGSDTQYF.

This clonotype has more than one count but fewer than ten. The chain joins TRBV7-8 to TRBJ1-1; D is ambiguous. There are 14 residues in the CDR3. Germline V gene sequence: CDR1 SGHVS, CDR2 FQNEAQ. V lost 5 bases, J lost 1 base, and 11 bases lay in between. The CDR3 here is CASSRTGQNTEAFF. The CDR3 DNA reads TGTGCCAGCAGCAGGACGGGCCAGAACACTGAAGCTTTCTTT.

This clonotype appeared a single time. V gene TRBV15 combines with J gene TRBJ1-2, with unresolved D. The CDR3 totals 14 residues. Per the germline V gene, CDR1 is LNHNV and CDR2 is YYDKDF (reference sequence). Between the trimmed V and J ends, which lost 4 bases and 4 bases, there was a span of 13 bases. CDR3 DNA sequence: TGTGCCACCAGCACCGGGAGGAGAAGCTATGGCTACACCTTC. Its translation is CATSTGRRSYGYTF.

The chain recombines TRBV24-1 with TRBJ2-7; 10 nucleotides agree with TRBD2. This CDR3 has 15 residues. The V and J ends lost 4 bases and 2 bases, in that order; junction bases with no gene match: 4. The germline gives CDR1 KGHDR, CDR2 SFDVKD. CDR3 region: CATSERLAGTYEQYF. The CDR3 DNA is TGTGCCACCAGTGAAAGACTAGCGGGTACCTACGAGCAGTACTTC.